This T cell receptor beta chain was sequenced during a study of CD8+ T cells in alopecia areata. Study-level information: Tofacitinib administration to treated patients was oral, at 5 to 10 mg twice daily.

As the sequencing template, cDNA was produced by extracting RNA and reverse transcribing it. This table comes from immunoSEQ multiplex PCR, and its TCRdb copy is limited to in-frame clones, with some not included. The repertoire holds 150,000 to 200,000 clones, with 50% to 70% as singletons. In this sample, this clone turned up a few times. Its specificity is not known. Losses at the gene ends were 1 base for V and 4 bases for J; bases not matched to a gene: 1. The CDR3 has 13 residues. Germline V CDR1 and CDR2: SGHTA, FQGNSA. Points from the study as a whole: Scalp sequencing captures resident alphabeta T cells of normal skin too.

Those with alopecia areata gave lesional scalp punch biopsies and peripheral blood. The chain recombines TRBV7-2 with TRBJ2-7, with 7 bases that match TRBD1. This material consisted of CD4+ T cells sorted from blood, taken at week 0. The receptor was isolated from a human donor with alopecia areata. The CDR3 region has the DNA TGTGCCAGCAGCTTAGGGACAGGATACGAGCAGTACTTC. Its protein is CASSLGTGYEQYF.